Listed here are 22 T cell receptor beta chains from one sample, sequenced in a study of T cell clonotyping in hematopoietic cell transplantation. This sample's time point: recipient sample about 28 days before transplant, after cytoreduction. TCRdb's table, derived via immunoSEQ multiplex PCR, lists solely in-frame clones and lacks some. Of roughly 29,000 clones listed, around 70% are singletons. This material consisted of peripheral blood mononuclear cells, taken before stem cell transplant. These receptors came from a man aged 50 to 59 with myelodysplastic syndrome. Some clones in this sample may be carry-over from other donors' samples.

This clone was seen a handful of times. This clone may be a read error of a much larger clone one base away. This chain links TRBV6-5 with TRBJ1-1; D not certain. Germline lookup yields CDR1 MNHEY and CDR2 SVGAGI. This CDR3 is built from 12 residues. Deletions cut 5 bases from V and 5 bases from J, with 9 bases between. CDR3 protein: CASSPGMTEAFF. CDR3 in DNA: TGTGCCAGCAGTCCCGGGATGACTGAAGCTTTCTTT.

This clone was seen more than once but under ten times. The CDR3 DNA reads TGTGCCAGCAGCGTAGAGGCAGGCCCAGTTGGAAATTCACCCCTCCACTTT. As protein: CASSVEAGPVGNSPLHF. V usage is TRBV9 and J usage is TRBJ1-6, with D unclear. Trimming shortened V by 0 bases and J by 7 bases, and 17 bases separated the two germline ends. The CDR3 spans 17 residues. Germline CDR1 and CDR2: SGDLS and YYNGEE.

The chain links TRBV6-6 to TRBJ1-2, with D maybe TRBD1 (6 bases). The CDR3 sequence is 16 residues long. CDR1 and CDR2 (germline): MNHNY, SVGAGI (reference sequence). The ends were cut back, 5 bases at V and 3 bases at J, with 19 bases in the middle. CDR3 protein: CASSHNRDTSYYGYTF. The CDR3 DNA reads TGTGCCAGCAGTCACAATCGGGACACCTCATACTATGGCTACACCTTC.

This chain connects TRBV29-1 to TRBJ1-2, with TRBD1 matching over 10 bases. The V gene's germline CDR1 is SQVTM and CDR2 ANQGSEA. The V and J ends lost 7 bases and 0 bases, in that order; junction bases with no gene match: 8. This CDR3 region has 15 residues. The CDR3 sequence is CSGGAGTGANYGYTF. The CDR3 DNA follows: TGCAGCGGTGGGGCCGGGACAGGGGCTAACTATGGCTACACCTTC.

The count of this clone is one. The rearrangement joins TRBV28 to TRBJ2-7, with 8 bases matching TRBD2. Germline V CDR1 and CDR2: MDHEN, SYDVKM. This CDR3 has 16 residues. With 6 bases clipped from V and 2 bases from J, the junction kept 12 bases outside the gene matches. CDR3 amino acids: CASSSFGGSGAYEQYF. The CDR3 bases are TGTGCCAGCAGCTCCTTCGGGGGTAGCGGGGCCTACGAGCAGTACTTC. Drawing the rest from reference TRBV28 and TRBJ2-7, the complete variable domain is DVKVTQSSRYLVKRTGEKVFLECVQDMDHENMFWYRQDPGLGLRLIYFSYDVKMKEKGDIPEGYSVSREKKERFSLILESASTNQTSMYLCASSSFGGSGAYEQYFGPGTRLTVT.

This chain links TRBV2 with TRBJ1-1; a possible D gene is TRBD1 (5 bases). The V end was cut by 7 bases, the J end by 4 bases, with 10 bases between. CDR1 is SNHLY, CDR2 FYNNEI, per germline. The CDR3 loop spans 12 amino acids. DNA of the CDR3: TGTGCCAGCACTGAGGACACCACTGAAGCTTTCTTT. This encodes CASTEDTTEAFF. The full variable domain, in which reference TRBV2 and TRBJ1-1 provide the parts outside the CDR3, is EPEVTQTPSHQVTQMGQEVILRCVPISNHLYFYWYRQILGQKVEFLVSFYNNEISEKSEIFDDQFSVERPDGSNFTLKIRSTKLEDSAMYFCASTEDTTEAFFGQGTRLTVV.

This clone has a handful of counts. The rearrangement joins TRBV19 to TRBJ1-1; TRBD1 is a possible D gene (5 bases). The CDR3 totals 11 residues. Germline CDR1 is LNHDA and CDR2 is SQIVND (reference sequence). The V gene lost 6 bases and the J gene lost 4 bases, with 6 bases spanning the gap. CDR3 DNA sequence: TGTGCCAGTAGCAGGGCCACTGAAGCTTTCTTT. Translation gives CASSRATEAFF.

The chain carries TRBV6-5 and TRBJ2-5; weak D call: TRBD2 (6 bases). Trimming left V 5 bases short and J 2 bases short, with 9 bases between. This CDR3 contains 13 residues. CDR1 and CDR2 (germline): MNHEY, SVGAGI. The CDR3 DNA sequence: TGTGCCAGCAGTCGCAGCGGGCAAGAGACCCAGTACTTC. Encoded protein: CASSRSGQETQYF.

CDR3 amino acids: CASSGPTENQPQHF. The CDR3 DNA follows: TGTGCCAGCAGTGGTCCTACAGAAAATCAGCCCCAGCATTTT. This rearrangement joins TRBV2 to TRBJ1-5, with D uncertain. The germline V gene encodes CDR1 SNHLY and CDR2 FYNNEI. V was clipped by 4 bases and J by 4 bases, with 11 bases between them. The CDR3 is 14 amino acids.

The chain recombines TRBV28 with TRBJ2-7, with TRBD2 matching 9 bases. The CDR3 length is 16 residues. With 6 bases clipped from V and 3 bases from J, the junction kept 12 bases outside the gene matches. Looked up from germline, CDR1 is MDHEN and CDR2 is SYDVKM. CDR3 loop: CASSPGGVAGDYEQYF. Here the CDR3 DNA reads TGTGCCAGCAGCCCAGGGGGAGTAGCGGGAGACTACGAGCAGTACTTC.

In DNA form, the CDR3 reads TGTGCCAGCAGTCCTATGTACAGGGGTTACGAGCAGTACTTC. Protein product: CASSPMYRGYEQYF. The J gene is TRBJ2-7, the V gene TRBV28; 7 positions match TRBD1. The CDR3 covers 14 residues. V was clipped by 5 bases and J by 4 bases; unmatched bases: 8. Per the germline V gene, CDR1 is MDHEN and CDR2 is SYDVKM.

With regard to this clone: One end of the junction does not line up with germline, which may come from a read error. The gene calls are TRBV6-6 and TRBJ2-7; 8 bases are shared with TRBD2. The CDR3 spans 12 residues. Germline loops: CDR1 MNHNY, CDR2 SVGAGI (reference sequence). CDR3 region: CASSKGAGAANF. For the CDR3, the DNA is TGTGCCAGCAGCAAGGGAGCGGGGGCCGCTAACTTC.

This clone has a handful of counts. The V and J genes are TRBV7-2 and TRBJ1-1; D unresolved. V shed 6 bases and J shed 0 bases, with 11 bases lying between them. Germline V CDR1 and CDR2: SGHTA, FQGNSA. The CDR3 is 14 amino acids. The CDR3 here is CASRALAMNTEAFF. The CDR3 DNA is TGTGCCAGCAGGGCGTTGGCCATGAACACTGAAGCTTTCTTT.

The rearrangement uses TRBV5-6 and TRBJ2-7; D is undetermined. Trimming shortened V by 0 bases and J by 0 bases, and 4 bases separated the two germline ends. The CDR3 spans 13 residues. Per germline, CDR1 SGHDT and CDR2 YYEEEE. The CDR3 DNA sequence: TGTGCCAGCAGCTTGGGACGCTCCTACGAGCAGTACTTC. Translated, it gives CASSLGRSYEQYF. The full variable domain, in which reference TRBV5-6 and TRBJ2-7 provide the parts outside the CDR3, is DAGVTQSPTHLIKTRGQQVTLRCSPKSGHDTVSWYQQALGQGPQFIFQYYEEEERQRGNFPDRFSGHQFPNYSSELNVNALLLGDSALYLCASSLGRSYEQYFGPGTRLTVT.

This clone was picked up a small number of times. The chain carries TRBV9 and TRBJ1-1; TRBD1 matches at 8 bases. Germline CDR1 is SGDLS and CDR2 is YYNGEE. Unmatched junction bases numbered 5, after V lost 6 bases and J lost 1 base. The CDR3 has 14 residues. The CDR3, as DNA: TGTGCCAGCAATGGAGGACAGGGGAACACTGAAGCTTTCTTT. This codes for CASNGGQGNTEAFF.

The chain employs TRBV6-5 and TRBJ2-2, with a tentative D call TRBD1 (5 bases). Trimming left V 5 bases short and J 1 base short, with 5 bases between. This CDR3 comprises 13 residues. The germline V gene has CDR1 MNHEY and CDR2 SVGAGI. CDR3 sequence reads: CASSRGNTGELFF. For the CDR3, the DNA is TGTGCCAGCAGTAGGGGGAACACCGGGGAGCTGTTTTTT.

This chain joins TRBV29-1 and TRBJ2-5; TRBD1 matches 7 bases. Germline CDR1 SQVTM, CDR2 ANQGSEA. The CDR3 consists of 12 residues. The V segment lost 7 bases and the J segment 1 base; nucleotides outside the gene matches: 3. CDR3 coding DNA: TGCAGCGACAGGGGAGCCCAAGAGACCCAGTACTTC. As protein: CSDRGAQETQYF. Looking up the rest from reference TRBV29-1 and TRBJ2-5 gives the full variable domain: SAVISQKPSRDICQRGTSLTIQCQVDSQVTMMFWYRQQPGQSLTLIATANQGSEATYESGFVIDKFPISRPNLTFSTLTVSNMSPEDSSIYLCSDRGAQETQYFGPGTRLLVL.

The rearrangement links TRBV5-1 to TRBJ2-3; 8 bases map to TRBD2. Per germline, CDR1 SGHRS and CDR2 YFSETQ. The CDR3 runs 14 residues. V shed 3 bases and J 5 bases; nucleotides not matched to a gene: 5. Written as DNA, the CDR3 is TGCGCCAGCAGCTACGGACTAGCTAGAGATACGCAGTATTTT. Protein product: CASSYGLARDTQYF.

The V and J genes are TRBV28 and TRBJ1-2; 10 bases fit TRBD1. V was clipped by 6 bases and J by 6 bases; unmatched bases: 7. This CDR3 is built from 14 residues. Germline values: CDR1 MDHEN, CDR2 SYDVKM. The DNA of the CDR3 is TGTGCCAGCAGGACCGGGACAGGGGTGGATGGCTACACCTTC. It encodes CASRTGTGVDGYTF.

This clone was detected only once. The CDR3 here is CASHWEDTIYF. Here the CDR3 DNA reads TGTGCCAGTCACTGGGAGGACACCATATATTTT. The rearrangement links TRBV2 to TRBJ1-3; D uncertain. Germline CDR1 and CDR2: SNHLY and FYNNEI. CDR3 length equals 11 residues. V was pared by 9 bases and J by 8 bases, with 11 bases between.

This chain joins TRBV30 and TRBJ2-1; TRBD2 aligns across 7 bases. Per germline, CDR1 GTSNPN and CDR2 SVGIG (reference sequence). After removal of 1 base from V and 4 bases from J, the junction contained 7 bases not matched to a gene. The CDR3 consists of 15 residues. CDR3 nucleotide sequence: TGTGCCTGGAGTGGGGGACTATCCCCGTACAATGAGCAGTTCTTC. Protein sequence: CAWSGGLSPYNEQFF. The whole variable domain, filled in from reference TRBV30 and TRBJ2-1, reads SQTIHQWPATLVQPVGSPLSLECTVEGTSNPNLYWYRQAAGRGLQLLFYSVGIGQISSEVPQNLSASRPQDRQFILSSKKLLLSDSGFYLCAWSGGLSPYNEQFFGPGTRLTVL.

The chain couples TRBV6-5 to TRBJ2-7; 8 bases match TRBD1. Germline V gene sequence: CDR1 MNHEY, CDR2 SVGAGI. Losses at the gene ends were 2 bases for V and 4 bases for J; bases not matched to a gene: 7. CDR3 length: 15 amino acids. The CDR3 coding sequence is TGTGCCAGCAGTTACGGGACAGGAGGGGTTTACGAGCAGTACTTC. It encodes CASSYGTGGVYEQYF.